The T cell receptor beta chain under discussion was sequenced for a study of blood T cell repertoires in COVID-19. Authors' methods: Amplifying reference gene primers gave estimates of nucleated cell counts. The protocol was immunoSEQ multiplex PCR, while the TCRdb copy is restricted to in-frame clones and leaves out a portion. V, J and clone size are taken as reported in that table, and D and trimming were inferred from the DNA itself. The sample includes about 220,000 clones, 85% to 90% of them seen just once. CDR3 length equals 15 residues. The V segment lost 0 bases and the J segment 3 bases; nucleotides outside the gene matches: 4. Looked up from germline, CDR1 is SGHRS and CDR2 is YFSETQ. Across roughly 25 US areas, participants ranged in age from about 18 to 89 years. Participants' own reports of clinical history determined their cohort assignment.

Sequenced material: PBMCs or T cells enriched from blood (not recorded which). This TCR came from a woman younger than 35 in a cohort exposed to, infected with or recovered from COVID-19 (not recorded which). J is TRBJ2-3 and V is TRBV5-1; 7 bases align to TRBD2. The CDR3 DNA sequence: TGCGCCAGCAGCTTGGGTAATAGCGGGACAGATACGCAGTATTTT. This gives the protein CASSLGNSGTDTQYF.